This entry lists 13 T cell receptor beta chains sequenced from one sample in a study of blood T cell repertoires in COVID-19. The method was immunoSEQ multiplex PCR; TCRdb's version includes in-frame clones alone and lacks a portion of them. The profile covers roughly 410,000 clones, with 89% appearing a single time and approximately 1.5% taken by the ten largest. Material: peripheral blood. The receptors here all came from a woman aged 40 to 55 with COVID-19, enrolled during active disease.

The rearrangement uses TRBV9 and TRBJ2-2; the match to TRBD2 covers 14 bases. The germline V gene encodes CDR1 SGDLS and CDR2 YYNGEE. The junction had 3 bases not matched to a gene; V was cut back by 3 bases and J by 2 bases. The CDR3 is 17 amino acids. The CDR3 sequence is CASSETSGRANTGELFF. In DNA, the CDR3 is TGTGCCAGCAGCGAGACTAGCGGGAGGGCCAACACCGGGGAGCTGTTTTTT.

This clone has a single count. The CDR3 here is CASKRRTGPPVSGYEQYF. The CDR3 DNA reads as TGTGCCAGCAAGAGGAGGACAGGGCCTCCGGTATCGGGCTACGAGCAGTACTTC. This sequence joins TRBV28 and TRBJ2-7; 8 bases fit TRBD1. The germline V gene has CDR1 MDHEN and CDR2 SYDVKM. The CDR3 totals 18 residues. The V segment lost 7 bases and the J segment 3 bases; nucleotides outside the gene matches: 20. The full variable domain, rest sourced from reference TRBV28 and TRBJ2-7, is DVKVTQSSRYLVKRTGEKVFLECVQDMDHENMFWYRQDPGLGLRLIYFSYDVKMKEKGDIPEGYSVSREKKERFSLILESASTNQTSMYLCASKRRTGPPVSGYEQYFGPGTRLTVT.

The chain joins TRBV29-1 to TRBJ1-5; D gene ambiguous. The CDR3 is 12 amino acids. The germline gives CDR1 SQVTM, CDR2 ANQGSEA. V gave up 7 bases and J gave up 2 bases, with 9 bases separating them. CDR3 DNA sequence: TGCAGCGCGGGATATGGCAATCAGCCCCAGCATTTT. It is translated as CSAGYGNQPQHF. The full variable domain, completed using reference TRBV29-1 and TRBJ1-5, is SAVISQKPSRDICQRGTSLTIQCQVDSQVTMMFWYRQQPGQSLTLIATANQGSEATYESGFVIDKFPISRPNLTFSTLTVSNMSPEDSSIYLCSAGYGNQPQHFGDGTRLSIL.

V usage is TRBV23-1 and J usage is TRBJ1-2; possibly TRBD1 for D (5 bases). TRBV23-1 is labeled an ORF, and its function is uncertain. The length of the CDR3 is 13 residues. The V end lost 0 bases, the J end lost 8 bases, and 10 bases lay between the germline ends. CDR3 in amino acids: CASSQSGQGGYTF. CDR3 sequence (DNA): TGCGCCAGCAGTCAATCGGGGCAGGGAGGCTACACCTTC.

V usage is TRBV2 and J usage is TRBJ2-3; tentative D call: TRBD2 (5 bases). This CDR3 contains 14 residues. V shed 6 bases and J shed 2 bases, with 12 bases lying between them. Per the germline V gene, CDR1 is SNHLY and CDR2 is FYNNEI. The CDR3 spells CASRMEAATDTQYF. In DNA form, the CDR3 reads TGTGCCAGCAGAATGGAGGCTGCCACAGATACGCAGTATTTT. Full variable domain (remainder filled in from reference TRBV2 and TRBJ2-3): EPEVTQTPSHQVTQMGQEVILRCVPISNHLYFYWYRQILGQKVEFLVSFYNNEISEKSEIFDDQFSVERPDGSNFTLKIRSTKLEDSAMYFCASRMEAATDTQYFGPGTRLTVL.

The CDR3 loop reads CASNSQGPDTGELFF. DNA of the CDR3: TGCGCCAGCAACTCCCAGGGGCCCGACACCGGGGAGCTGTTTTTT. This chain links TRBV5-1 with TRBJ2-2, with a weak D call TRBD1 (6 bases). Trimming stripped 6 bases from V and 3 bases from J, with 15 bases between. CDR1 is SGHRS, CDR2 YFSETQ, per germline. This CDR3 has 15 residues.

J is TRBJ2-1 and V is TRBV25-1, with 7 bases that match TRBD2. With V trimmed by 6 bases and J by 8 bases, 7 bases remained unmatched. The CDR3 length is 13 residues. In germline, CDR1 is MGHDK, CDR2 SYGVNS. CDR3 sequence reads: CASRRTSLDEQFF. For the CDR3, the DNA is TGTGCCAGCAGAAGGACTAGTCTCGATGAGCAGTTCTTC.

The J gene is TRBJ1-5, the V gene TRBV28; D might be TRBD1 (6 bases). V shed 5 bases and J shed 4 bases, with 21 bases lying between them. This CDR3 contains 17 residues. CDR1 MDHEN and CDR2 SYDVKM come from the germline V gene. The CDR3: CASSPSGGLGTNQPQHF. CDR3 in DNA: TGTGCCAGCAGTCCCTCCGGGGGGCTGGGTACAAATCAGCCCCAGCATTTT. Using reference TRBV28 and TRBJ1-5 for the parts outside the CDR3, the full variable domain is DVKVTQSSRYLVKRTGEKVFLECVQDMDHENMFWYRQDPGLGLRLIYFSYDVKMKEKGDIPEGYSVSREKKERFSLILESASTNQTSMYLCASSPSGGLGTNQPQHFGDGTRLSIL.

Here the CDR3 reads CASSQVAGGSYEQFF. The CDR3 nucleotides are TGTGCCAGCAGCCAAGTAGCGGGAGGCTCCTATGAGCAGTTCTTC. The V gene is TRBV14, the J gene TRBJ2-1; 10 bases agree with TRBD2. Germline assignment: CDR1 SGHDN and CDR2 FVKESK. The V gene end was trimmed by 1 base and the J gene end by 8 bases; junction bases not matched to a gene: 5. This CDR3 comprises 15 residues.

The rearrangement links TRBV19 to TRBJ1-6; D is perhaps TRBD1 (5 bases). Trimming stripped 3 bases from V and 6 bases from J, with 12 bases between. Germline CDR1 and CDR2: LNHDA and SQIVND (reference sequence). The CDR3 loop spans 15 amino acids. The CDR3 here is CASSIRGSGNSPLHF. The DNA for the CDR3 is TGTGCCAGTAGTATTCGGGGGTCTGGTAATTCACCCCTCCACTTT.

The V call is TRBV29-1, the J call TRBJ1-3; 12 bases align to TRBD1. This CDR3 spans 14 amino acids. The junction had 7 bases not matched to a gene; V was cut back by 6 bases and J by 7 bases. Germline V lookup: CDR1 SQVTM, CDR2 ANQGSEA. CDR3 residues: CSVSRDRGLNTIYF. Written as DNA, the CDR3 is TGCAGCGTGAGCCGGGACAGGGGGCTTAACACCATATATTTT.

The chain is built from TRBV11-2 and TRBJ1-1; no firm D call. V dropped 1 base and J dropped 2 bases, with 8 bases sitting between them. The CDR3 runs 14 residues. Germline CDR1 SGHAT, CDR2 FQNNGV. The CDR3 region is CASSLVPGNTEAFF. The CDR3 DNA is TGTGCCAGCAGCTTAGTCCCAGGCAACACTGAAGCTTTCTTT. The complete variable domain, with remaining parts taken from reference TRBV11-2 and TRBJ1-1, reads EAGVAQSPRYKIIEKRQSVAFWCNPISGHATLYWYQQILGQGPKLLIQFQNNGVVDDSQLPKDRFSAERLKGVDSTLKIQPAKLEDSAVYLCASSLVPGNTEAFFGQGTRLTVV.

This clone showed up just once. This chain uses TRBV11-3 with TRBJ2-2; the D gene is possibly TRBD1 (6 bases). This CDR3 has 15 residues. Germline-derived CDR1 and CDR2 are SGHNT and YENEEA. Trimming left V 5 bases short and J 0 bases short, with 10 bases between. DNA for the CDR3: TGTGCCAGCAGCCCGGGACACTCGAACACCGGGGAGCTGTTTTTT. Protein sequence: CASSPGHSNTGELFF.